These 24 T cell receptor beta chains originate from one sample sequenced in a study of blood T cell repertoires in COVID-19. Measured with immunoSEQ multiplex PCR; TCRdb has only the in-frame clones, and not every one. The sample lists around 260,000 clones, around nine tenths occurring once. What was sequenced was peripheral blood. These receptors came from a man between 25 and 39 years old with acute or convalescent COVID-19.

The rearrangement links TRBV5-4 to TRBJ1-2, with 9 bases fitting TRBD1. Germline lookup yields CDR1 SGHNT and CDR2 YYREEE (reference sequence). The junction had 3 bases not matched to a gene; V was cut back by 3 bases and J by 3 bases. The CDR3 sequence is 14 residues long. CDR3 nucleotides: TGTGCCAGCAGCTCACAGGGGGCTGACTATGGCTACACCTTC. Translation gives CASSSQGADYGYTF.

J is TRBJ2-5 and V is TRBV7-6; 14 bases fit TRBD2. V was clipped by 5 bases and J by 5 bases; unmatched bases: 7. CDR1 is SGHVS and CDR2 is FNYEAQ in the germline V gene. The CDR3 runs to 16 residues. CDR3 nucleotides: TGTGCCAGCAGCCCACGGACTAGCGGGGGGAGGGAGACCCAGTACTTC. Its protein is CASSPRTSGGRETQYF.

The rearrangement uses TRBV6-6 and TRBJ1-1; D may be TRBD1 (6 bases). CDR3 length: 15 amino acids. V dropped 8 bases and J dropped 4 bases, with 20 bases sitting between them. Germline loops: CDR1 MNHNY, CDR2 SVGAGI (reference sequence). This CDR3 reads CASRPPRGSVTEAFF. DNA of the CDR3: TGTGCCAGCCGACCACCCAGGGGAAGTGTCACTGAAGCTTTCTTT.

The chain joins TRBV4-1 to TRBJ2-7; perhaps TRBD2 as D (5 bases). The CDR3 length is 13 residues. V was cut by 4 bases and J by 1 base, with 8 bases left in between. The germline V gene encodes CDR1 MGHRA and CDR2 YSYEKL. The CDR3 protein is CASSLRDSYEQYF. The CDR3 nucleotides are TGCGCCAGCAGCCTTCGGGATTCCTACGAGCAGTACTTC.

The CDR3 region is CASSLLVSSYNEQFF. The CDR3 bases are TGTGCCAGCAGCTTGTTGGTTAGCTCCTACAATGAGCAGTTCTTC. This sequence joins TRBV5-4 and TRBJ2-1; D unresolved. V gave up 1 base and J gave up 0 bases, with 8 bases separating them. CDR3 size: 15 residues. Per germline, CDR1 SGHNT and CDR2 YYREEE (reference sequence).

The V call is TRBV10-3, the J call TRBJ2-1; 8 bases align to TRBD2. In germline, CDR1 is ENHRY, CDR2 SYGVKD. CDR3 length: 14 amino acids. Trimming took 7 bases from V and 0 from J; bases not matched to a gene: 2. The CDR3 nucleotides read TGTGCCATCAAGAGCGGGAGCTCCTACAATGAGCAGTTCTTC. This sequence encodes CAIKSGSSYNEQFF.

Regarding this clone: This same CDR3 is encoded by further DNA sequences in the sample. The chain has TRBV3-1 (or the pseudogene TRBV3-2) and TRBJ1-1, with 9 bases that match TRBD1. The CDR3 runs to 15 residues. Germline V lookup: CDR1 LGHDT, CDR2 YNNKEL (reference sequence). V trimming: 1 base; J trimming: 2 bases; junction bases outside the gene matches: 2. CDR3 DNA sequence: TGTGCCAGCAGCCAAGGGGGACAGGGAAACACTGAAGCTTTCTTT. Its translation: CASSQGGQGNTEAFF.

The chain uses TRBV28 and TRBJ2-5; no clear D. V shed 5 bases and J shed 5 bases, with 9 bases lying between them. Per the germline V gene, CDR1 is MDHEN and CDR2 is SYDVKM. The CDR3 sequence is 12 residues long. DNA of the CDR3: TGTGCCAGCAGTGCAGGTTCGGAGACCCAGTACTTC. This sequence encodes CASSAGSETQYF.

CDR3 bases: TGTGCCAGCAGCGAGAGTGGGGGGAGAGCAGATACGCAGTATTTT. Protein sequence: CASSESGGRADTQYF. The chain joins TRBV9 to TRBJ2-3; D is possibly TRBD2 (6 bases). Germline values: CDR1 SGDLS, CDR2 YYNGEE. This CDR3 comprises 15 residues. V lost 3 bases to trimming and J lost 4 bases, with 15 bases between them. The variable domain in full, completed from reference TRBV9 and TRBJ2-3, reads DSGVTQTPKHLITATGQRVTLRCSPRSGDLSVYWYQQSLDQGLQFLIQYYNGEERAKGNILERFSAQQFPDLHSELNLSSLELGDSALYFCASSESGGRADTQYFGPGTRLTVL.

The chain employs TRBV5-4 and TRBJ2-6; 9 bases are shared with TRBD1. The germline V gene encodes CDR1 SGHNT and CDR2 YYREEE (reference sequence). This CDR3 region has 17 residues. J gave up 0 bases and V 4 bases, and 5 bases lay outside the gene matches. This chain's CDR3 is CASSRTGDYSGANVLTF. The CDR3 coding sequence is TGTGCCAGCAGCCGGACAGGGGACTACTCTGGGGCCAACGTCCTGACTTTC.

J is TRBJ1-6 and V is TRBV28; D perhaps matches TRBD1 (5 bases). Germline V gives CDR1 MDHEN, CDR2 SYDVKM. Trimming took off 7 bases at V and 0 bases at J, with 13 bases between the two ends. The CDR3 covers 16 residues. The CDR3 loop is CASTLGGGSYNSPLHF. The DNA for the CDR3 is TGTGCCAGCACCCTGGGGGGGGGCTCCTATAATTCACCCCTCCACTTT.

This rearrangement joins TRBV3-1 (or the pseudogene TRBV3-2) to TRBJ1-6, with D tentatively TRBD1 (5 bases). Trimming took 2 bases from V and 5 from J, leaving 10 bases between them. Germline V gene data show CDR1 as LGHDT and CDR2 as YNNKEL (reference sequence). The CDR3 is made up of 15 amino acids. CDR3 in amino acids: CASSQQGLNNSPLHF. The CDR3 bases are TGTGCCAGCAGCCAACAGGGCCTGAATAATTCACCCCTCCACTTT.

The rearrangement uses TRBV19 and TRBJ1-4; TRBD1 matches 7 bases. J lost 7 bases, V lost 3 bases, and 8 bases had no gene match. This CDR3 has 15 residues. Germline assignment: CDR1 LNHDA and CDR2 SQIVND (reference sequence). The CDR3 loop is CASSIRDSPFEKLFF. The CDR3 nucleotides are TGTGCCAGTAGTATCCGGGACAGTCCCTTTGAAAAACTGTTTTTT.

The chain employs TRBV5-6 and TRBJ1-5; unclear D gene. The CDR3 is 15 residues long. The germline CDR1 and CDR2 sequences are SGHDT and YYEEEE. The V end lost 0 bases, the J end lost 5 bases, and 12 bases lay between the germline ends. CDR3 region: CASSLVGDNDQPQHF. CDR3 in DNA: TGTGCCAGCAGCTTGGTAGGTGACAATGATCAGCCCCAGCATTTT. Variable domain in full (rest from reference TRBV5-6 and TRBJ1-5): DAGVTQSPTHLIKTRGQQVTLRCSPKSGHDTVSWYQQALGQGPQFIFQYYEEEERQRGNFPDRFSGHQFPNYSSELNVNALLLGDSALYLCASSLVGDNDQPQHFGDGTRLSIL.

This rearrangement joins TRBV19 to TRBJ1-6; weak D call: TRBD1 (5 bases). V lost 6 bases to trimming and J lost 12 bases, with 12 bases between them. Germline CDR1 and CDR2: LNHDA and SQIVND (reference sequence). The length of the CDR3 is 12 residues. The DNA for the CDR3 is TGTGCCAGTAGCTCCCCAGGGCTACCCCTCCACTTT. This translates into CASSSPGLPLHF. Together with reference TRBV19 and TRBJ1-6, the CDR3 gives the full variable domain: DGGITQSPKYLFRKEGQNVTLSCEQNLNHDAMYWYRQDPGQGLRLIYYSQIVNDFQKGDIAEGYSVSREKKESFPLTVTSAQKNPTAFYLCASSSPGLPLHFGNGTRLTVT.

This sequence joins TRBV10-3 and TRBJ1-1; 9 bases line up with TRBD1. J was trimmed by 1 base and V by 3 bases; bases with no gene match: 9. Germline V gene data show CDR1 as ENHRY and CDR2 as SYGVKD. This CDR3 has 17 residues. DNA of the CDR3: TGTGCCATCAGTGAAAGACAGGGGGAGGTAAGGAACACTGAAGCTTTCTTT. Translation: CAISERQGEVRNTEAFF.

The chain joins TRBV18 to TRBJ2-2, with 7 bases aligning to TRBD1. Unmatched junction bases numbered 13, after V lost 3 bases and J lost 6 bases. This CDR3 has 17 amino acids. CDR1 is KGHSH, CDR2 LQKENI, per germline. CDR3 residues: CASSPTRGTQGAGELFF. CDR3 sequence (DNA): TGTGCCAGCTCACCCACCAGGGGGACCCAGGGGGCCGGGGAGCTGTTTTTT.

This chain connects TRBV3-1 (or the pseudogene TRBV3-2) to TRBJ1-2; D is unresolved. Trimming pared 6 bases from V and 8 bases from J, leaving 22 bases between. CDR1 and CDR2 (germline): LGHDT, YNNKEL (reference sequence). CDR3 size: 15 residues. The CDR3 loop reads CASSTGALRPGGYTF. For the CDR3, the DNA is TGTGCCAGCAGTACCGGCGCTCTCAGGCCGGGAGGCTACACCTTC.

This clone was counted once. V gene TRBV30 combines with J gene TRBJ1-3; no definite D call. Germline V gene data show CDR1 as GTSNPN and CDR2 as SVGIG (reference sequence). Trimming took off 0 bases at V and 4 bases at J, with 10 bases between the two ends. The CDR3 totals 14 residues. As DNA, the CDR3 is TGTGCCTGGAGTGTCGGTCAGCGCGGAAACACCATATATTTT. Protein product: CAWSVGQRGNTIYF.

The chain carries TRBV28 and TRBJ2-7, with D possibly TRBD2 on 5 matching bases. The CDR3 has 13 residues. Germline V gives CDR1 MDHEN, CDR2 SYDVKM. V shed 5 bases and J shed 6 bases, with 14 bases lying between them. The CDR3 sequence: CASSPRALAEQYF. The CDR3 DNA reads TGTGCCAGCAGTCCAAGGGCTCTAGCCGAGCAGTACTTC.

V is TRBV5-1 and J is TRBJ2-5; possible D gene TRBD2, 5 bases. The V gene lost 3 bases and the J gene lost 4 bases, with 13 bases spanning the gap. There are 14 residues in the CDR3. Germline V lookup: CDR1 SGHRS, CDR2 YFSETQ. CDR3 residues: CASSSGEIGETQYF. The DNA for the CDR3 is TGCGCCAGCAGCTCCGGGGAAATAGGAGAGACCCAGTACTTC. The full variable domain, in which reference TRBV5-1 and TRBJ2-5 provide the parts outside the CDR3, is KAGVTQTPRYLIKTRGQQVTLSCSPISGHRSVSWYQQTPGQGLQFLFEYFSETQRNKGNFPGRFSGRQFSNSRSEMNVSTLELGDSALYLCASSSGEIGETQYFGPGTRLLVL.

The gene calls are TRBV27 and TRBJ2-1, with D possibly TRBD1 on 5 matching bases. The V and J ends lost 5 bases and 8 bases respectively, with 13 bases between them. Germline values: CDR1 MNHEY, CDR2 SMNVEV (reference sequence). The CDR3 loop spans 13 amino acids. CDR3 protein: CASSTQGNHEQFF. The CDR3 bases are TGTGCCAGCAGTACCCAGGGTAACCATGAGCAGTTCTTC.

In nucleotides, the CDR3 is TGTGCCTCCGAATTCGGGACAGACTATGGCTACACCTTC. Translated, it gives CASEFGTDYGYTF. The chain has TRBV30 and TRBJ1-2; 7 bases are shared with TRBD1. V was pared by 7 bases and J by 3 bases, with 8 bases of the junction left unmatched. The germline V gene encodes CDR1 GTSNPN and CDR2 SVGIG (reference sequence). CDR3 length equals 13 residues.

The J gene is TRBJ1-2, the V gene TRBV28, with D uncertain. The CDR3 runs to 14 residues. The ends were cut back, 3 bases at V and 5 bases at J, with 13 bases in the middle. Per germline, CDR1 MDHEN and CDR2 SYDVKM. The CDR3, as DNA: TGTGCCAGCAGTTTTTCGGGGTCCAAATATGGCTACACCTTC. Translation gives CASSFSGSKYGYTF.